The TCR beta chain under discussion was sequenced for a study of blood T cell repertoires in COVID-19. Overall study: Researchers got acute and convalescent COVID-19 samples from the United States, Italy and Spain. PBMCs, B-cell-depleted T cells, or T cells provided the cDNA or gDNA that made up the material.

Produced via immunoSEQ multiplex PCR; TCRdb's table is partial and in-frame only. The sample contains about 210,000 clones, 83% of which appear only once. This CDR3 is 12 amino acids long. J was trimmed by 7 bases and V by 4 bases; bases with no gene match: 4. From germline, CDR1 is MNHEY and CDR2 SVGEGT. This clone was picked up one time. This sequence was found in a man over 45 with active or convalescent COVID-19. The source material was peripheral blood. The chain carries TRBV6-2 or TRBV6-3 and TRBJ2-7, with TRBD1 matching 7 bases. The CDR3 is CASSLQGIEQYF. The CDR3 region has the DNA TGTGCCAGCAGTTTACAGGGGATTGAGCAGTACTTC.